The 9 T cell receptor beta chains below were found in one sample sequenced in a study of blood T cells in healthy people across ages (dated by TCRdb to 2015 to 2017). Library preparation was by 5' RACE. Sequencing was carried out with an Illumina HiSeq 2500. A second roughly 6 to 11 cycle PCR used a sample-barcoded 5' primer and a J-beta primer mix. The public sequencing data were trimmed at Q25 with fastp and processed into clonotypes with MiXCR by TCRdb, which kept only in-frame beta chains. CDR3 protein sequences are deduplicated, and each keeps its most common genes and DNA. Within this sample are about 750,000 distinct CDR3 sequences, with 53% of them counted one time only. The ten largest clonotypes hold about 38% of the sample. Sequencing used blood. The origin of the receptors is a man at least 80 years old in good health.

The rearrangement joins TRBV7-3 to TRBJ2-4; no firm D call. Trimming pared 5 bases from V and 9 bases from J, leaving 14 bases between. Looked up from germline, CDR1 is SGHTA and CDR2 is FQGTGA. The CDR3 spans 13 residues. The CDR3: CASSEDIKSIQYF. DNA of the CDR3: TGTGCCAGCAGCGAAGACATCAAGAGCATTCAGTACTTC.

This clonotype has just a few counts. The chain employs TRBV12-3 or TRBV12-4 and TRBJ2-1, with 9 bases identical to TRBD1. CDR3 length: 14 amino acids. Losses at the gene ends were 8 bases for V and 4 bases for J; bases not matched to a gene: 6. The CDR3 loop reads CASGGQGLYNEQFF. CDR3 DNA: TGTGCCAGCGGGGGACAGGGACTTTACAATGAGCAGTTCTTC.

This sequence joins TRBV27 and TRBJ2-4; 7 bases are a match to TRBD2. Unmatched junction bases numbered 4, after V lost 0 bases and J lost 8 bases. The CDR3 runs 14 residues. Germline loops: CDR1 MNHEY, CDR2 SMNVEV (reference sequence). CDR3 in DNA: TGTGCCAGCAGTTTATCAGCGGGATCGGACATTCAGTACTTC. Amino acids: CASSLSAGSDIQYF.

This clonotype was picked up one time. The V gene is TRBV7-2, the J gene TRBJ1-6, with 8 bases aligning to TRBD1. From germline, CDR1 is SGHTA and CDR2 FQGNSA. Trimming removed 4 bases from V and 7 bases from J; junction bases left unmatched: 6. This CDR3 region has 15 residues. The CDR3 DNA is TGTGCCAGCAGCTCCGGGACAGGTCCAAATTCACCCCTCCACTTT. Translation gives CASSSGTGPNSPLHF.

The CDR3 DNA reads TGTGCCAGCAGCTTAGCGCGGCAGTATGGCTACACCTTC. Amino acid sequence: CASSLARQYGYTF. The chain combines TRBV7-2 with TRBJ1-2; D ambiguous. Germline CDR1 is SGHTA and CDR2 is FQGNSA. V was cut by 0 bases and J by 5 bases, with 7 bases left in between. The CDR3 has 13 amino acids.

V and J are TRBV7-2 and TRBJ2-5; either TRBD1 or TRBD2 may supply D (5 bases each). V dropped 1 base and J dropped 11 bases, with 14 bases sitting between them. This CDR3 comprises 13 residues. Germline CDR1 is SGHTA and CDR2 is FQGNSA. The CDR3 sequence: CASSLGGNNEQYF. CDR3 nucleotide sequence: TGTGCCAGCAGCTTAGGGGGGAACAATGAGCAGTACTTC.

This clonotype was detected a few times. This rearrangement joins TRBV27 to TRBJ2-5, with D maybe TRBD1 (6 bases). The CDR3 has 12 residues. V was pared by 5 bases and J by 11 bases, with 15 bases between. Per germline, CDR1 MNHEY and CDR2 SMNVEV (reference sequence). The CDR3 nucleotides are TGTGCCAGCAGTATTACAGGGAGACAGCAGTACTTC. The encoded protein is CASSITGRQQYF.

The chain is built from TRBV29-1 and TRBJ2-1; 7 bases match TRBD2. The CDR3 extends over 13 amino acids. V trimming: 7 bases; J trimming: 5 bases; junction bases outside the gene matches: 8. CDR1 is SQVTM and CDR2 is ANQGSEA in the germline V gene. DNA of the CDR3: TGCAGCGCGAAGCGGGGTCCCGACAATGAGCAGTTCTTC. Amino acid sequence: CSAKRGPDNEQFF.

The rearrangement uses TRBV27 and TRBJ2-7; D gene unclear. V was pared by 3 bases and J by 1 base, with 7 bases between. CDR3 length equals 13 residues. Germline CDR1 reads MNHEY; CDR2 reads SMNVEV (reference sequence). The CDR3 sequence: CASSFQVSYEQYF. DNA of the CDR3: TGTGCCAGCAGTTTTCAGGTATCCTACGAGCAGTACTTC.